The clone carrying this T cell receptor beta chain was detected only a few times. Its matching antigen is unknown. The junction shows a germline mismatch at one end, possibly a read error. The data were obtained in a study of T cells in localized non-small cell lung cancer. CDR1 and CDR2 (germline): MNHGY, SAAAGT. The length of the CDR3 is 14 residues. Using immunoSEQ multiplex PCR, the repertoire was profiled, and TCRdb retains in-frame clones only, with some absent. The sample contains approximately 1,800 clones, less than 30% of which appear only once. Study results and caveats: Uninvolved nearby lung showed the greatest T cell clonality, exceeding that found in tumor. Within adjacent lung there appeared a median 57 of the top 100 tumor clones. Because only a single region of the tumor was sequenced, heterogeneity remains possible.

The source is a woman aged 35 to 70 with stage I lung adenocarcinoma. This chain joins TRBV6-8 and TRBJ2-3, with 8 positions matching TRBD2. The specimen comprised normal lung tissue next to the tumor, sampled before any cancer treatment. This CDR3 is CASSDSAGVDTQYF. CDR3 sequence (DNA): TGTGCCAGCAGTGACTCAGCGGGAGTGGATACGCAGTATTTT.